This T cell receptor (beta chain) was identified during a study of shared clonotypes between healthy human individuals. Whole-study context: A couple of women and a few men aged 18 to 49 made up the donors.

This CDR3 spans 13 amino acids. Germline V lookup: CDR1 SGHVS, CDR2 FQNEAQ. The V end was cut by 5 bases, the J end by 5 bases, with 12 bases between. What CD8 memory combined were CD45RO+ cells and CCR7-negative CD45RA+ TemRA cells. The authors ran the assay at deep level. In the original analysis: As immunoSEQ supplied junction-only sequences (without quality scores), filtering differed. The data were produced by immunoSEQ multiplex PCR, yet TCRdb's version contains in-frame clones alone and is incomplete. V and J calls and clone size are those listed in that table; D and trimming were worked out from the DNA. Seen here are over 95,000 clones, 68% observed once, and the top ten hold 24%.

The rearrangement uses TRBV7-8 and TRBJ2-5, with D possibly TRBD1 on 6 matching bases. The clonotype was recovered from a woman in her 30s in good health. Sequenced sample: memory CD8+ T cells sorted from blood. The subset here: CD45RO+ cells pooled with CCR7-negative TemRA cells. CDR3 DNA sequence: TGTGCCAGCAGCAGACAGGTGGCGGAGACCCAGTACTTC. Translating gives CASSRQVAETQYF.